These 28 T cell receptor beta chains were all obtained from the same sample, sequenced in a study of patients and donors after allogeneic stem cell transplantation. TCRdb processed the RT-PCR reads anew with MiXCR; each CDR3 protein has one entry. Of about 200,000 distinct CDR3 sequences in the sample, about 37% were seen once. Sequencing used blood, either unsorted or a sorted T cell fraction (not recorded which). These receptors were collected from a human donor who was either an allogeneic HSCT recipient or a stem cell or donor lymphocyte infusion donor (not recorded which). It is not recorded whose cells these are; they may come from a transplant donor.

This chain connects TRBV29-1 to TRBJ2-5; tentatively, D is TRBD1 or TRBD2 (5 bases each). This CDR3 spans 12 amino acids. V shed 7 bases and J shed 2 bases, with 11 bases lying between them. Looked up from germline, CDR1 is SQVTM and CDR2 is ANQGSEA. The CDR3, as DNA: TGCAGCGGGGGGTTTAATCAAGAGACCCAGTACTTC. Its protein is CSGGFNQETQYF.

The V call is TRBV20-1, the J call TRBJ2-1; no firm D call. V shed 2 bases and J shed 8 bases, with 16 bases lying between them. Germline V CDR1 and CDR2: DFQATT, SNEGSKA (reference sequence). The CDR3 extends over 14 amino acids. The CDR3 loop reads CSARSPKKVDEQFF. For the CDR3, the DNA is TGCAGTGCTAGATCCCCCAAGAAGGTCGATGAGCAGTTCTTC.

This clonotype was counted between two and nine times. A read error may produce the germline difference seen at one junction end. This chain links TRBV7-9 with TRBJ1-1; 7 bases are shared with TRBD1. The CDR3 is 15 residues long. Germline CDR1 and CDR2: SEHNR and FQNEAQ (reference sequence). This chain's CDR3 is CASNLPGTENTEAFF. The CDR3 DNA is TGTGCCAGCAACTTACCCGGGACAGAGAACACTGAAGCTTTCTTT.

The chain is built from TRBV15 and TRBJ2-7; 9 bases match TRBD1. The CDR3 consists of 15 residues. V lost 4 bases and J lost 3; bases outside the gene matches: 7. CDR1 and CDR2 from the germline V gene are LNHNV and YYDKDF (reference sequence). CDR3 in amino acids: CATSTAGQGIYEQYF. The CDR3 DNA reads TGTGCCACCAGCACCGCCGGACAGGGGATCTACGAGCAGTACTTC. Full variable domain (outside the CDR3, taken from reference TRBV15 and TRBJ2-7): DAMVIQNPRYQVTQFGKPVTLSCSQTLNHNVMYWYQQKSSQAPKLLFHYYDKDFNNEADTPDNFQSRRPNTSFCFLDIRSPGLGDTAMYLCATSTAGQGIYEQYFGPGTRLTVT.

This clonotype was counted a few times. The V call is TRBV4-2, the J call TRBJ2-3; D not resolved. CDR1 is LGHNA, CDR2 YNFKEQ, per germline. Between the trimmed V and J ends, which lost 4 bases and 4 bases, there was a span of 6 bases. There are 12 residues in the CDR3. CDR3 amino acids: CASSPSADTQYF. Here the CDR3 DNA reads TGTGCCAGCAGCCCCAGCGCAGATACGCAGTATTTT.

This chain uses TRBV7-3 with TRBJ1-2, with D possibly being TRBD1 (5 bases). V lost 5 bases to trimming and J lost 8 bases, with 15 bases between them. CDR1 and CDR2 (germline): SGHTA, FQGTGA. This CDR3 is 13 amino acids long. In nucleotides, the CDR3 is TGTGCCAGCAGCCCCCGGGACGGCGGAGGCTACACCTTC. This translates into CASSPRDGGGYTF.

The chain links TRBV5-1 to TRBJ2-2; a weak D match, TRBD1 (6 bases). The CDR3 has 13 amino acids. The germline V and J ends were trimmed by 5 bases and 7 bases, with 12 bases remaining between them. The germline CDR1 and CDR2 sequences are SGHRS and YFSETQ. This chain's CDR3 is CASRSGEGGELFF. CDR3 nucleotides: TGCGCCAGCAGATCAGGGGAAGGCGGGGAGCTGTTTTTT.

The V call is TRBV4-1, the J call TRBJ1-4; the D is unclear. The CDR3 extends over 16 amino acids. Germline V gene sequence: CDR1 MGHRA, CDR2 YSYEKL. The V and J ends lost 4 bases and 5 bases respectively, with 17 bases between them. The CDR3 protein is CASSPSQYGVNEKLFF. CDR3 nucleotides: TGCGCCAGCAGCCCCTCACAATACGGGGTGAATGAAAAACTGTTTTTT.

This clonotype was seen a handful of times. This chain uses TRBV14 with TRBJ1-2, with TRBD1 matching over 10 bases. CDR1 is SGHDN, CDR2 FVKESK, per germline. The CDR3 consists of 14 residues. V dropped 2 bases and J dropped 8; count of bases not matched to a gene: 5. Here the CDR3 DNA reads TGTGCCAGCAGCCAACCCGGGACAGGGGACGGCTACACCTTC. Protein sequence: CASSQPGTGDGYTF. The full variable domain, with the rest looked up from reference TRBV14 and TRBJ1-2, is EAGVTQFPSHSVIEKGQTVTLRCDPISGHDNLYWYRRVMGKEIKFLLHFVKESKQDESGMPNNRFLAERTGGTYSTLKVQPAELEDSGVYFCASSQPGTGDGYTFGSGTRLTVV.

The V call is TRBV3-1, the J call TRBJ1-5; TRBD1 matches 8 bases. With 0 bases clipped from V and 8 bases from J, the junction kept 12 bases outside the gene matches. The CDR3 spans 17 residues. Per germline, CDR1 LGHDT and CDR2 YNNKEL (reference sequence). In DNA form, the CDR3 reads TGTGCCAGCAGCCAAGATCCAGGGGCAGGGGGCCACGAGCCCCAGCATTTT. Its protein product is CASSQDPGAGGHEPQHF.

This sequence joins TRBV27 and TRBJ2-1; 10 positions match TRBD2. V was clipped by 8 bases and J by 8 bases; unmatched bases: 15. The germline V gene has CDR1 MNHEY and CDR2 SMNVEV (reference sequence). This CDR3 has 16 amino acids. Here the CDR3 reads CASSLIGLAVQDEQFF. Here the CDR3 DNA reads TGTGCCAGCTCGCTAATCGGACTAGCGGTACAGGATGAGCAGTTCTTC.

The genes are TRBV4-2 and TRBJ2-2; the D gene is possibly TRBD1 (6 bases). Germline V CDR1 and CDR2: LGHNA, YNFKEQ. CDR3 size: 17 residues. Trimming stripped 0 bases from V and 0 bases from J, with 11 bases between. CDR3 bases: TGTGCCAGCAGCCAAGATGTAGGACAGACGAACACCGGGGAGCTGTTTTTT. Residues: CASSQDVGQTNTGELFF.

J is TRBJ1-6 and V is TRBV11-2; no definite D call. The V and J ends lost 5 bases and 7 bases respectively, with 9 bases between them. Germline V gives CDR1 SGHAT, CDR2 FQNNGV. CDR3 size: 13 residues. The CDR3 DNA follows: TGTGCCAGCAGCCAAGTTTTGAATTCACCCCTCCACTTT. This sequence encodes CASSQVLNSPLHF. Drawing the rest from reference TRBV11-2 and TRBJ1-6, the complete variable domain is EAGVAQSPRYKIIEKRQSVAFWCNPISGHATLYWYQQILGQGPKLLIQFQNNGVVDDSQLPKDRFSAERLKGVDSTLKIQPAKLEDSAVYLCASSQVLNSPLHFGNGTRLTVT.

There are many counts of this clonotype. V and J are TRBV6-6 and TRBJ1-5; D unclear. From germline, CDR1 is MNHNY and CDR2 SVGAGI (reference sequence). The CDR3 runs 9 residues. The V and J ends lost 8 bases and 8 bases respectively, with 4 bases between them. CDR3 region: CASGEPQHF. CDR3 DNA: TGTGCCAGCGGTGAGCCCCAGCATTTT.

This clonotype was seen a few times. The V gene is TRBV5-1, the J gene TRBJ1-1; no definite D call. This CDR3 comprises 13 residues. The ends were cut back, 9 bases at V and 2 bases at J, with 14 bases in the middle. Germline V gene lookup returns CDR1 SGHRS and CDR2 YFSETQ. DNA for the CDR3: TGCGCCACCTCCCGCGGTGCTAACACTGAAGCTTTCTTT. Amino acids: CATSRGANTEAFF.

In its sample, this clonotype was seen a few times. J is TRBJ1-4 and V is TRBV6-2 or TRBV6-3; 9 bases align to TRBD1. This CDR3 has 16 amino acids. V shed 1 base, J shed 3 bases, and the junction held 3 bases outside the gene matches. The germline CDR1 and CDR2 sequences are MNHEY and SVGEGT. The CDR3 DNA follows: TGTGCCAGCAGTTACTTGACAGGGGGAGCTAATGAAAAACTGTTTTTT. Translated: CASSYLTGGANEKLFF.

V and J are TRBV5-1 and TRBJ1-3, with D tentatively TRBD1 (5 bases). The CDR3 consists of 14 residues. V was trimmed by 0 bases and J by 5 bases, leaving 9 bases between them. The germline V gene encodes CDR1 SGHRS and CDR2 YFSETQ. The chain's CDR3 is CASSLEAGRNTIYF. The CDR3, as DNA: TGCGCCAGCAGCTTGGAGGCAGGGAGAAACACCATATATTTT.

V usage is TRBV20-1 and J usage is TRBJ1-2, with a weak D call TRBD1 (5 bases). The germline V gene encodes CDR1 DFQATT and CDR2 SNEGSKA (reference sequence). CDR3 length: 13 amino acids. V lost 4 bases and J 4 bases, leaving 13 bases between the germline ends. CDR3 sequence (DNA): TGCAGTGCTAAGGACCGGCAGGGCTATGGCTACACCTTC. Protein product: CSAKDRQGYGYTF.

The V call is TRBV4-1, the J call TRBJ2-7, with D uncertain. The germline V gene has CDR1 MGHRA and CDR2 YSYEKL. This CDR3 contains 11 residues. V was pared by 3 bases and J by 2 bases, with 2 bases between. CDR3 DNA sequence: TGCGCCAGCAGCCATGCCTACGAGCAGTACTTC. This sequence encodes CASSHAYEQYF.

This clonotype occurred a few times. In nucleotides, the CDR3 is TGTGCCAGCAGCCAAGAGGGGACCAGCTCATACACCTTC. Translation: CASSQEGTSSYTF. The rearrangement uses TRBV3-1 and TRBJ1-2; possibly TRBD1 for D (5 bases). The CDR3 covers 13 residues. Trimming removed 0 bases at V and 11 bases at J, with 13 bases between. Germline values: CDR1 LGHDT, CDR2 YNNKEL (reference sequence). Together with reference TRBV3-1 and TRBJ1-2, the CDR3 gives the full variable domain: DTAVSQTPKYLVTQMGNDKSIKCEQNLGHDTMYWYKQDSKKFLKIMFSYNNKELIINETVPNRFSPKSPDKAHLNLHINSLELGDSAVYFCASSQEGTSSYTFGSGTRLTVV.

This chain links TRBV5-5 with TRBJ2-4; weak D call: TRBD2 (5 bases). Trimming left V 0 bases short and J 1 base short, with 8 bases between. The CDR3 contains 15 residues. Germline V gene sequence: CDR1 SGHKS, CDR2 YYEKEE (reference sequence). CDR3 DNA sequence: TGTGCCAGCAGCTTGGTCGGGATGGCCAAAAACATTCAGTACTTC. This translates into CASSLVGMAKNIQYF. The full variable domain, in which reference TRBV5-5 and TRBJ2-4 provide the parts outside the CDR3, is DAGVTQSPTHLIKTRGQQVTLRCSPISGHKSVSWYQQVLGQGPQFIFQYYEKEERGRGNFPDRFSARQFPNYSSELNVNALLLGDSALYLCASSLVGMAKNIQYFGAGTRLSVL.

This clonotype has just a few counts. The chain couples TRBV12-3 or TRBV12-4 to TRBJ1-1; no reliable D call. Between the trimmed V and J ends, which lost 10 bases and 1 base, there was a span of 16 bases. CDR3 size: 14 residues. CDR3 protein: CAITPRFANTEAFF. CDR3 nucleotides: TGTGCCATCACGCCCCGGTTTGCGAACACTGAAGCTTTCTTT.

The chain has TRBV24-1 and TRBJ1-2, with 7 bases identical to TRBD1. V lost 9 bases and J lost 4; bases outside the gene matches: 13. CDR1 is KGHDR and CDR2 is SFDVKD in the germline V gene. The CDR3 has 15 residues. This chain's CDR3 is CATEGSTGKGYGYTF. Written as DNA, the CDR3 is TGTGCCACCGAAGGATCGACAGGGAAGGGCTATGGCTACACCTTC.

The chain couples TRBV27 to TRBJ2-7, with 7 bases that match TRBD1. V lost 8 bases, J lost 1 base, and 8 bases stayed unmatched. The CDR3 runs 14 residues. The germline V gene encodes CDR1 MNHEY and CDR2 SMNVEV (reference sequence). The CDR3: CASADRDKSYEQYF. The CDR3 nucleotides are TGTGCCAGCGCTGACAGGGACAAATCCTACGAGCAGTACTTC.

DNA of the CDR3: TGCGCCAGCAGCCAAGGGCTGGGCAGGAACACTGAAGCTTTCTTT. It encodes CASSQGLGRNTEAFF. The chain links TRBV4-1 to TRBJ1-1; D is uncertain. Germline CDR1 and CDR2: MGHRA and YSYEKL. Trimming took off 1 base at V and 1 base at J, with 10 bases between the two ends. This CDR3 has 15 residues.

The chain joins TRBV6-6 to TRBJ2-7; D remains ambiguous. The germline V gene encodes CDR1 MNHNY and CDR2 SVGAGI (reference sequence). This CDR3 region has 13 residues. The V gene lost 2 bases and the J gene lost 9 bases, with 14 bases spanning the gap. CDR3 bases: TGTGCCAGCAGTTACGGGCAGTTTTCACGGCAGTACTTC. Encoded protein: CASSYGQFSRQYF.

A few counts support this clonotype. The V gene is TRBV20-1, the J gene TRBJ1-1, with D tentatively TRBD1 (5 bases). The CDR3 sequence is 12 residues long. The germline V gene has CDR1 DFQATT and CDR2 SNEGSKA (reference sequence). Trimming cost V 0 bases and J 5 bases, with 7 bases left between them. CDR3 protein: CSAREQGTEAFF. Written as DNA, the CDR3 is TGCAGTGCTAGAGAGCAGGGAACTGAAGCTTTCTTT.

This clonotype was picked up a small number of times. The rearrangement joins TRBV12-3 or TRBV12-4 to TRBJ1-1; D is ambiguous. Trimming took off 2 bases at V and 2 bases at J, with 6 bases between the two ends. There are 13 residues in the CDR3. CDR3 region: CASSLTDNTEAFF. CDR3 DNA: TGTGCCAGCAGTTTAACGGATAACACTGAAGCTTTCTTT.